This T cell receptor beta chain was captured in a study of PD-L1 blockade in urothelial cancer. Overall study: Blood-derived samples held a median roughly 150,000 T cells.

Per patient, between 1 and 8 samples were collected at pretreatment and on-treatment time points. CDR1 and CDR2 (germline): MNHEY, SVGAGI. Trimming removed 6 bases from V and 5 bases from J; junction bases left unmatched: 9. CDR3 length equals 15 residues. Regarding this clone: Its cognate antigen is unknown.

Findings and caveats of the study: Durable benefit accompanied greater 3-week expansion of tumor-associated blood clones.

Libraries were prepared by immunoSEQ multiplex PCR; TCRdb keeps only in-frame clonotypes and omits some of them. Among tens of thousands of clones listed, 90% were seen once. Sequenced material: PBMCs, taken around atezolizumab (anti-PD-L1) treatment. The clonotype comes from an older woman with urothelial cancer. The rearrangement links TRBV6-5 to TRBJ2-4; TRBD2 matches at 8 bases. Here the CDR3 reads CASSLRLARQNIQYF. For the CDR3, the DNA is TGTGCCAGCAGCCTCAGACTAGCGAGACAAAACATTCAGTACTTC.